The rows below give T cell receptor beta chains drawn from one sample of a study of regulatory T cells in long-lasting Graves disease. TCRdb reanalysed the multiplex PCR reads using MiXCR and keeps one entry per CDR3 protein. The table has 350,000 to 450,000 distinct CDR3 sequences, more than 13% seen once. This sample was also put to use in a study of T cells in Graves' hyperthyroidism and ophthalmopathy.

Sequencing used peripheral blood mononuclear cells (PBMCs), obtained at new diagnosis, from a patient treated with antithyroid drugs. The receptors originated from a woman in her thirties with Graves disease. CDR3s include the opening cysteine and the closing phenylalanine or tryptophan. The order of the fields is V gene, D gene, clone size, J gene, CDR3 DNA, CDR3 protein. D genes are given only for firm matches. Clone size, where shown, is once, few, many, or a class for clones that have expanded.

>TRBV7-9|NA|NA|TRBJ2-3
TGTGCCAGCAGCTCAACCAGGGCGGATACGCAGTATTTT
CASSSTRADTQYF
>TRBV12-3/TRBV12-4|NA|NA|TRBJ2-1
TGTGCCAGCAGTTTACTTAGGCTAGGGGGGTTCTTC
CASSLLRLGGFF
>TRBV30|NA|many|TRBJ1-5
TGTGCCTGGACCGGGGACCGGGAATCCCCCAATCAGCCCCAGCATTTT
CAWTGDRESPNQPQHF
>TRBV12-3/TRBV12-4|NA|NA|TRBJ1-4
TGTGCCAGCAGTTTCGGGGCGGCGGCTAATGAAAAACTGTTTTTT
CASSFGAAANEKLFF
>TRBV3-1|TRBD1|many|TRBJ2-1
TGTGCCAGCAGCCAACAAACAGGGGTCAATGAGCAGTTCTTC
CASSQQTGVNEQFF
>TRBV12-3/TRBV12-4|TRBD2|many|TRBJ2-5
TGTGCCAGCAGGCAAGCTCGGGGGGCCCAGTACTTC
CASRQARGAQYF
>TRBV30|TRBD1|few|TRBJ1-3
TGTGCCTGGAAACTACAGGGGAGAAACACCATATATTTT
CAWKLQGRNTIYF
>TRBV19|NA|NA|TRBJ2-1
TGTGCCAGCTCCTTAGGGTGGACGGGTGAGCAGTTCTTC
CASSLGWTGEQFF
>TRBV18|NA|NA|TRBJ1-1
TGTGCCAGCTCACTAAACTTCATCAAGCACATGAACACTGAAGCTTTCTTT
CASSLNFIKHMNTEAFF
>TRBV5-1|NA|many|TRBJ2-7
TGCGCCAGCAGCTTCCAAGCGGACTACGAGCAGTACTTC
CASSFQADYEQYF
>TRBV11-2|NA|few|TRBJ1-1
TGTGCCAGCAGCTTAGAGGCAGTAAGGACTGAAGCTTTCTTT
CASSLEAVRTEAFF
>TRBV7-9|TRBD2|NA|TRBJ2-7
TGTGCCAGCAGCTCTGCCCCTCTAGCGGGAGGGCGGGGGGGCTACGAGCAGTACTTC
CASSSAPLAGGRGGYEQYF
>TRBV5-6|NA|few|TRBJ1-6
TGTGCCAGCAGTTTCTATAATTCACCCCTCCACTTT
CASSFYNSPLHF
>TRBV13|NA|many|TRBJ2-7
TGTGCCAGCAGCTTAGTACGGGAGCGGATGTACGAGCAGTACTTC
CASSLVRERMYEQYF
>TRBV19|TRBD2|few|TRBJ2-1
TGTGCCAGCGGACTAGCAGGGCTCAATGAGCAGTTCTTC
CASGLAGLNEQFF
>TRBV5-6|NA|NA|TRBJ2-6
TGTGCCAGCAGCGTGGGGTTAGGGGCCAACGTCCTGACTTTC
CASSVGLGANVLTF
>TRBV5-1|TRBD1|many|TRBJ1-2
TGCGCCAGCAGCTTGGGAACACAGGGGACGAGCTATGGCTACACCTTC
CASSLGTQGTSYGYTF
>TRBV12-3/TRBV12-4|TRBD1|few|TRBJ1-5
TGTGCCAGCAGTGAAGAGACAGGGCCTAGCAATCAGCCCCAGCATTTT
CASSEETGPSNQPQHF
>TRBV3-1|TRBD1|few|TRBJ1-1
TGTGCCAGCAGTTCCAGGGGGCGCGTCATGAACACTGAAGCTTTCTTT
CASSSRGRVMNTEAFF
>TRBV7-2|NA|NA|TRBJ2-7
TGTGCCAGCAGGGGTACACCTGGGGAGCAGTACTTC
CASRGTPGEQYF
>TRBV12-3/TRBV12-4|NA|NA|TRBJ2-1
TGTGCCAGCAGTTTCGGTAGGATCAATGAGCAGTTCTTC
CASSFGRINEQFF
>TRBV29-1|NA|NA|TRBJ2-6
TGCAGCGTTGAAGCCAGGACAGACTCCGGGGCCAACGTCCTGACTTTC
CSVEARTDSGANVLTF
>TRBV4-1|TRBD2|many|TRBJ2-1
TGCGCCAGCAGCCCGGGACTACCAGTTAATGAGAATGAGCAGTTCTTC
CASSPGLPVNENEQFF
>TRBV10-3|TRBD1|many|TRBJ2-7
TGTGCCATCAGTTCGGGACAGGGTGACTTCGAGCAGTACTTC
CAISSGQGDFEQYF
>TRBV7-9|TRBD2|many|TRBJ2-2
TGTGCCAGCAGCCCGACTAGCGGCAAGAACACCGGGGAGCTGTTTTTT
CASSPTSGKNTGELFF
>TRBV12-3/TRBV12-4|NA|NA|TRBJ2-5
TGTGCCAGCAGTTCCCCCTGGCTCCAAGAGACCCAGTACTTC
CASSSPWLQETQYF
>TRBV24-1|TRBD1|few|TRBJ1-3
TGTGCCACCAGTGATCCCTTAGGGGGCACTGGAAACACCATATATTTT
CATSDPLGGTGNTIYF
>TRBV20-1|TRBD2|once|TRBJ2-7
TGCAGTGCTGAGACTAGCGGGGGAGGACCCGAGCAGTACTTC
CSAETSGGGPEQYF
>TRBV27|NA|many|TRBJ1-5
TGTGCCAGCAGTTTATCAGGACAGATCAATCAGCCCCAGCATTTT
CASSLSGQINQPQHF
>TRBV4-1|TRBD2|NA|TRBJ2-3
TGCGCCAGCAGCCGACTAGCGGCAATCACAGATACGCAGTATTTT
CASSRLAAITDTQYF
>TRBV7-9|NA|NA|TRBJ2-3
TGTGCCAGCAGCTCCGGGACGGTATTCACAGATACGCAGTATTTT
CASSSGTVFTDTQYF
>TRBV11-3|NA|many|TRBJ2-1
TGTGCCAGCAGCTTAGGACTCACTGAGCAGTTCTTC
CASSLGLTEQFF
>TRBV2|NA|NA|TRBJ1-4
TGTGCCAGCAGCTTGTGGAGCTCGACCCTGTTTTTT
CASSLWSSTLFF
>TRBV5-6|TRBD2|once|TRBJ2-7
TGTGCCAACAGCCATAGCAGACTGGGGGGACTAGCCGCGGCGGAGCAGTACTTC
CANSHSRLGGLAAAEQYF
>TRBV3-1|NA|few|TRBJ2-2
TGTGCCAGCAGCCCCTTCTGGAGTGGGGCGAACACCGGGGAGCTGTTTTTT
CASSPFWSGANTGELFF
>TRBV5-4|NA|NA|TRBJ2-5
TGTGCCAGCAGCTTGCTAGGGGGGCGACGGTACCAAGAGACCCAGTACTTC
CASSLLGGRRYQETQYF
>TRBV28|TRBD2|NA|TRBJ2-6
TGTGCCAGCAGTCCCAACCCCTTAGCGGGAGGTTTCATATCTGGGGCCAACGTCCTGACTTTC
CASSPNPLAGGFISGANVLTF
>TRBV28|NA|many|TRBJ2-5
TGTGCCAGCACTGGGATTAAGGCAGGGCCGGGGAAGACCCAGTACTTC
CASTGIKAGPGKTQYF
>TRBV2|TRBD2|NA|TRBJ2-2
TGTGCCAGCAGAGGACTAGCGGGCGTGGGGGAGCTGTTTTTT
CASRGLAGVGELFF
>TRBV11-2|NA|many|TRBJ2-1
TGTGCCAGCAGCTTAGCCCAGGGCTACAATGAGCAGTTCTTC
CASSLAQGYNEQFF
>TRBV9|TRBD2|few|TRBJ2-7
TGTGCCAGCAGCGCGGGGGGGGGCAACTCCTACGAGCAGTACTTC
CASSAGGGNSYEQYF
>TRBV7-9|NA|few|TRBJ2-6
TGTGCCAGCAGCGAGTACTCTGGGGCCAACGTCCTGACTTTC
CASSEYSGANVLTF
>TRBV3-1|TRBD1|NA|TRBJ1-1
TGTGCCAGCAGCCACTTGGACAGGGGGCTTTCTGAAGCTTTCTTT
CASSHLDRGLSEAFF
>TRBV10-3|TRBD2|few|TRBJ2-4
TGTGCCATCAGTGAGCGTCGTGGGGGGGAGGTAGCCAAAAACATTCAGTACTTC
CAISERRGGEVAKNIQYF